This entry lists 17 T cell receptor beta chains sequenced from one sample in a study of response to subunit inactivated influenza vaccine. In TCRdb, the RT-PCR reads were re-called with MiXCR into one record per CDR3 protein. Of hundreds of thousands of distinct CDR3 sequences in the sample, roughly 14% were seen once. The starting material was PBMCs from blood, obtained 14 days before vaccination. These TCRs come from a man aged 45-65 years who received an inactivated influenza vaccine.

The CDR3 DNA reads as TGTGCCAGCAGCGTAGGGACCAACGTCCTGACTTTC. It translates to CASSVGTNVLTF. The V and J genes are TRBV9 and TRBJ2-6; D is uncertain. Germline CDR1 and CDR2: SGDLS and YYNGEE. V dropped 0 bases and J dropped 8 bases, with 3 bases sitting between them. The CDR3 has 12 residues.

The chain employs TRBV20-1 and TRBJ2-2; TRBD2 agrees at 7 bases. The CDR3 is 13 residues long. V was pared by 7 bases and J by 2 bases, with 4 bases of the junction left unmatched. Germline CDR1 and CDR2: DFQATT and SNEGSKA (reference sequence). The DNA for the CDR3 is TGCAGTGTTCTAGCGGAAAACACCGGGGAGCTGTTTTTT. This sequence encodes CSVLAENTGELFF.

This clonotype was counted only a few times. V gene TRBV4-2 combines with J gene TRBJ2-6; 7 nucleotides align to TRBD1. The germline CDR1 and CDR2 sequences are LGHNA and YNFKEQ. J gave up 9 bases and V 1 base, and 3 bases lay outside the gene matches. This CDR3 contains 14 residues. CDR3 nucleotide sequence: TGTGCCAGCAGCCAAGCGGACAGGTACAACGTCCTGACTTTC. This gives the protein CASSQADRYNVLTF.

The rearrangement joins TRBV28 to TRBJ1-5; D unclear. This CDR3 is built from 12 residues. Germline values: CDR1 MDHEN, CDR2 SYDVKM. Trimming stripped 5 bases from V and 7 bases from J, with 9 bases between. The CDR3 DNA sequence: TGTGCCAGCAGTAGAACCCGGCAGCCCCAGCATTTT. Residues: CASSRTRQPQHF.

The chain recombines TRBV7-9 with TRBJ2-7; a possible D gene is TRBD1 (6 bases). The germline V gene has CDR1 SEHNR and CDR2 FQNEAQ (reference sequence). There are 15 residues in the CDR3. The V gene lost 6 bases and the J gene lost 0 bases, with 15 bases spanning the gap. The CDR3 region has the DNA TGTGCCAGCAGTACAGGGCCCTTGAGCTCCTACGAGCAGTACTTC. Translated: CASSTGPLSSYEQYF.

The J gene is TRBJ2-3, the V gene TRBV4-3, with D unresolved. Germline V gene data show CDR1 as LGHNA and CDR2 as YSLEER. V was cut by 2 bases and J by 5 bases, with 20 bases left in between. This CDR3 has 17 amino acids. In DNA form, the CDR3 reads TGCGCCAGCAGCCAAAATCCCTCGGACCAGCGAGTAGATACGCAGTATTTT. It codes for CASSQNPSDQRVDTQYF.

The V and J genes are TRBV6-1 and TRBJ2-1; TRBD2 is a possible D gene (5 bases). V shed 5 bases and J shed 1 base, with 12 bases lying between them. CDR3 size: 15 residues. Germline loops: CDR1 MNHNS, CDR2 SASEGT. Here the CDR3 DNA reads TGTGCCAGCAGTCCGGACTTCGGATCCTACAATGAGCAGTTCTTC. Its translation is CASSPDFGSYNEQFF.

This clonotype was counted a few times. The V call is TRBV5-1, the J call TRBJ1-1; D remains ambiguous. CDR3 size: 14 residues. Germline CDR1 is SGHRS and CDR2 is YFSETQ. V shed 0 bases and J shed 4 bases, with 10 bases lying between them. In DNA, the CDR3 is TGCGCCAGCAGCTTGGCCCCCAGGCCCACTGAAGCTTTCTTT. It translates to CASSLAPRPTEAFF.

This clonotype was seen a handful of times. The chain is built from TRBV28 and TRBJ1-5, with D unresolved. V lost 3 bases to trimming and J lost 0 bases, with 12 bases between them. CDR3 size: 16 residues. The germline gives CDR1 MDHEN, CDR2 SYDVKM. The CDR3 sequence is CASSLVWDYSNQPQHF. The CDR3 region has the DNA TGTGCCAGCAGTTTGGTTTGGGATTATAGCAATCAGCCCCAGCATTTT.

The chain employs TRBV5-1 and TRBJ2-1, with TRBD2 matching 8 bases. Germline trimming cut 1 base from V and 10 bases from J; bases unmatched to any gene: 7. Germline values: CDR1 SGHRS, CDR2 YFSETQ. CDR3 length: 14 residues. CDR3 amino acids: CASSLTYSGKEQFF. CDR3 nucleotide sequence: TGCGCCAGCAGCTTGACGTATAGCGGGAAGGAGCAGTTCTTC. Together with reference TRBV5-1 and TRBJ2-1, the CDR3 gives the full variable domain: KAGVTQTPRYLIKTRGQQVTLSCSPISGHRSVSWYQQTPGQGLQFLFEYFSETQRNKGNFPGRFSGRQFSNSRSEMNVSTLELGDSALYLCASSLTYSGKEQFFGPGTRLTVL.

The chain has TRBV29-1 and TRBJ1-2, with D hard to call. Trimming cost V 6 bases and J 0 bases, with 14 bases left between them. The germline CDR1 and CDR2 sequences are SQVTM and ANQGSEA. CDR3 length: 14 residues. CDR3 region: CSVEEFPSNYGYTF. The CDR3 region has the DNA TGCAGCGTGGAGGAATTCCCGTCTAACTATGGCTACACCTTC.

This clonotype was detected many times. The chain has TRBV7-2 and TRBJ2-5; D call uncertain. V dropped 2 bases and J dropped 5 bases, with 6 bases sitting between them. This CDR3 is built from 12 residues. Germline CDR1 SGHTA, CDR2 FQGNSA. The CDR3 is CASSLSWETQYF. Written as DNA, the CDR3 is TGTGCCAGCAGCTTAAGTTGGGAGACCCAGTACTTC.

The V call is TRBV20-1, the J call TRBJ2-7; TRBD1 aligns across 9 bases. Germline loops: CDR1 DFQATT, CDR2 SNEGSKA (reference sequence). Trimming cost V 1 base and J 1 base; bases outside gene matches: 5. This CDR3 contains 15 residues. This CDR3 is CSARGTGGASYEQYF. Here the CDR3 DNA reads TGCAGTGCTAGAGGTACAGGGGGCGCGTCCTACGAGCAGTACTTC.

J is TRBJ2-6 and V is TRBV19; D remains unclear. Between the trimmed V and J ends, which lost 7 bases and 2 bases, there was a span of 15 bases. The CDR3 loop spans 16 amino acids. The germline V gene encodes CDR1 LNHDA and CDR2 SQIVND (reference sequence). The CDR3 bases are TGTGCCAGTAAGACGATTAAGGGCGCTGGGGCCAACGTCCTGACTTTC. Translating gives CASKTIKGAGANVLTF. Based on the CDR3 plus reference TRBV19 and TRBJ2-6, the full variable domain is DGGITQSPKYLFRKEGQNVTLSCEQNLNHDAMYWYRQDPGQGLRLIYYSQIVNDFQKGDIAEGYSVSREKKESFPLTVTSAQKNPTAFYLCASKTIKGAGANVLTFGAGSRLTVL.

This clonotype showed up just a few times. The rearrangement links TRBV6-2 or TRBV6-3 to TRBJ2-7, with 8 bases lining up with TRBD1. J gave up 7 bases and V 2 bases, and 4 bases lay outside the gene matches. Germline CDR1 and CDR2: MNHEY and SVGEGT. The CDR3 is made up of 13 amino acids. This CDR3 reads CASSYGQGREQYF. The CDR3, as DNA: TGTGCCAGCAGTTACGGACAGGGTCGGGAGCAGTACTTC.

This clonotype has just a few counts. The rearrangement uses TRBV7-3 and TRBJ2-7; 7 nucleotides agree with TRBD2. V gave up 3 bases and J gave up 6 bases; unmatched junction bases: 5. Per germline, CDR1 SGHTA and CDR2 FQGTGA. The CDR3 is 13 residues long. CDR3: CASSLVAGSEQYF. The CDR3 nucleotides are TGTGCCAGCAGCTTGGTAGCGGGCTCCGAGCAGTACTTC.

The chain couples TRBV12-3 or TRBV12-4 to TRBJ1-1; D gene ambiguous. This CDR3 is 14 amino acids long. Trimming took 5 bases from V and 1 from J, leaving 11 bases between them. CDR3 in amino acids: CASSPDWENTEAFF. CDR3 sequence (DNA): TGTGCCAGCAGTCCAGATTGGGAGAACACTGAAGCTTTCTTT.